Sequencing of this T cell receptor beta chain was carried out in a study of control samples from healthy donors and cancer patients. Germline CDR1 MNHNS, CDR2 SASEGT. V shed 3 bases, J shed 3 bases, and the junction held 0 bases outside the gene matches. The CDR3 sequence is 14 residues long. This table comes from immunoSEQ multiplex PCR, and its TCRdb copy is limited to in-frame clones, with some not included. The table lists more than 45,000 clones, 93% of them singletons. The sequence was collected from a woman aged 45-59 years with head and neck cancer. Source material: PBMCs. The chain joins TRBV6-1 to TRBJ2-3; TRBD2 aligns across 10 bases. CDR3 protein: CASSEGLATDTQYF. CDR3 bases: TGTGCCAGCAGTGAGGGACTAGCGACAGATACGCAGTATTTT.